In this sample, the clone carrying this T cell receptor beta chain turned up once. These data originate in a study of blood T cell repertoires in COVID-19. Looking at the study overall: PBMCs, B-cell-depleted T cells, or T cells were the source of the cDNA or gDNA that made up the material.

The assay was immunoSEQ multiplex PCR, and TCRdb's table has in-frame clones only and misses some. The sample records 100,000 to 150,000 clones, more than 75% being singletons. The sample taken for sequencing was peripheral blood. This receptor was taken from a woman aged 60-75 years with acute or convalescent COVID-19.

For the CDR3, the DNA is TGTGCCAGCAGTCCGCAACTAGCGGGAGCGCAGTATTTT. Protein product: CASSPQLAGAQYF. The genes are TRBV28 and TRBJ2-3; 11 nucleotides line up with TRBD2. Germline CDR1 and CDR2: MDHEN and SYDVKM. This CDR3 is built from 13 residues. V lost 5 bases, J lost 10 bases, and 5 bases stayed unmatched.